The following is a TCR beta chain sequence with its context. A junction end diverges from the germline sequence, so it may reflect a read error. The sample is drawn from a study of siplizumab effects on memory and regulatory T cells. CDR1 and CDR2 from the germline V gene are SGHVS and FQNEAQ. The CDR3 is 12 amino acids. Some clones are missing from TCRdb's copy, which holds only in-frame ones; the method was immunoSEQ multiplex PCR. The data contain about 110,000 clones, roughly 92% of them singletons. The sequence came from a human donor in good health. The rearrangement links TRBV7-8 to TRBJ2-7, with a possible D match to TRBD2 (6 bases). What was sequenced was CD4+ T cells sorted from blood. CDR3 in amino acids: CASSLAEGSALF. CDR3 bases: TGTGCCAGCAGCCTCGCGGAGGGGAGTGCCCTCTTC.